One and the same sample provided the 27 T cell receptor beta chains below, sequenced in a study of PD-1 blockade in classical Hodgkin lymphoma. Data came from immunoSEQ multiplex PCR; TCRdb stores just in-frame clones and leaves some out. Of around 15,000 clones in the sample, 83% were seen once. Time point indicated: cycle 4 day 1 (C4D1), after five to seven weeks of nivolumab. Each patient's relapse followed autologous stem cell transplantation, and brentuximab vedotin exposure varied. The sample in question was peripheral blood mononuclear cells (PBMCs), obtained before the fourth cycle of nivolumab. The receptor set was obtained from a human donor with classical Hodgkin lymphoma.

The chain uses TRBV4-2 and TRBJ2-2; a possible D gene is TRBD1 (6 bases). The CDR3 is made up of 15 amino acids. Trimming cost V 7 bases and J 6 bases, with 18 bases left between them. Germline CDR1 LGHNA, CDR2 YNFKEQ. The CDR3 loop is CASKLGQSVAGELFF. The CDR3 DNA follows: TGTGCCAGCAAACTCGGACAGTCAGTCGCCGGGGAGCTGTTTTTT.

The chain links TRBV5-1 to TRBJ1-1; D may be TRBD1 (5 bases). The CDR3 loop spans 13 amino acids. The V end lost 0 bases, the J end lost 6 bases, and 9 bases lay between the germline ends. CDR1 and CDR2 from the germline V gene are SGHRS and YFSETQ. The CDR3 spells CASSLDGGSEAFF. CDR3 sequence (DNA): TGCGCCAGCAGCTTGGACGGGGGGTCTGAAGCTTTCTTT.

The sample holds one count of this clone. DNA for the CDR3: TGTGCCAGCAGCTTAGTAAATCAGCCCCAGCATTTT. Translation: CASSLVNQPQHF. The chain carries TRBV7-9 and TRBJ1-5; the D is unclear. The CDR3 is made up of 12 amino acids. Germline V gene data show CDR1 as SEHNR and CDR2 as FQNEAQ (reference sequence). V lost 1 base, J lost 4 bases, and 2 bases lay in between.

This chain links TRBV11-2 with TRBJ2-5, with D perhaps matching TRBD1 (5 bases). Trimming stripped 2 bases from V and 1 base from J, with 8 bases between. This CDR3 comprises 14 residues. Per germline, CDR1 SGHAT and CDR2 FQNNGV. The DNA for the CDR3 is TGTGCCAGCAGCTTACAGGGCGGCCAAGAGACCCAGTACTTC. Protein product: CASSLQGGQETQYF.

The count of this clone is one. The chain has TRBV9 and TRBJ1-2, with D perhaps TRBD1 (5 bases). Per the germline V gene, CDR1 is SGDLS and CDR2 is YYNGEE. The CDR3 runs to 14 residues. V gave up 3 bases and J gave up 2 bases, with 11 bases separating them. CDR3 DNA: TGTGCCAGCAGCGCCCGGACAACGAACTATGGCTACACCTTC. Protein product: CASSARTTNYGYTF.

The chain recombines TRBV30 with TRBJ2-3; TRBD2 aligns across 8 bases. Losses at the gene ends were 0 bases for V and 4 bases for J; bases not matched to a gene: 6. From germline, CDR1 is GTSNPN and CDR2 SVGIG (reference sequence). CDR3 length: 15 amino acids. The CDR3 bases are TGTGCCTGGAGTGTACGTAGCGGGATCGCAGATACGCAGTATTTT. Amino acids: CAWSVRSGIADTQYF.

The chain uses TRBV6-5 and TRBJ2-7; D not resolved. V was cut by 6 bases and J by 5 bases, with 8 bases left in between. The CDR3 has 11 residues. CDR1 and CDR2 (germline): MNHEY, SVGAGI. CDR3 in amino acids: CASSRYDEQYF. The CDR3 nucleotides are TGTGCCAGCAGCCGATACGACGAGCAGTACTTC.

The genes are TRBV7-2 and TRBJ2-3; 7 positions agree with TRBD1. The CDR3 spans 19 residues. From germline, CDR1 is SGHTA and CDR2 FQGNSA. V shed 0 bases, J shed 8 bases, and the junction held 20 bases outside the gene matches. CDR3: CASSLARQGSASLCGTQYF. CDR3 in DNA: TGTGCCAGCAGCTTAGCCCGACAGGGAAGTGCTTCCCTATGTGGTACGCAGTATTTT.

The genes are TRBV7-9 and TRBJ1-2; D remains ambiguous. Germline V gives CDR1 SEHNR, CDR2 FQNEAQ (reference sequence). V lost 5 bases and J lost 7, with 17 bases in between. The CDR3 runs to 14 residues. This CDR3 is CASSPAARESGYTF. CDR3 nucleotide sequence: TGTGCCAGCAGCCCAGCGGCGAGGGAAAGTGGCTACACCTTC.

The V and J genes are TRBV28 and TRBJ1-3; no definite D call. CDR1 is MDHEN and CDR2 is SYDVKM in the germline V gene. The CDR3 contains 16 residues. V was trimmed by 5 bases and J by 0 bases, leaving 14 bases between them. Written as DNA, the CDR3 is TGTGCCAGCAGTCTCCCGGGATCTAGCTCTGGAAACACCATATATTTT. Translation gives CASSLPGSSSGNTIYF.

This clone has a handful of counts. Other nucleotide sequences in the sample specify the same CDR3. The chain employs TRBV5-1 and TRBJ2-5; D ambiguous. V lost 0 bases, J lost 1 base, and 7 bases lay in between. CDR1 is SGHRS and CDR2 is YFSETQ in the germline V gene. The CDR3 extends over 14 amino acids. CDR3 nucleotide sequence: TGCGCCAGCAGCTTGGTGGGGATCCAAGAGACCCAGTACTTC. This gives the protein CASSLVGIQETQYF.

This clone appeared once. The CDR3 reads CASSEMGSSGANVLTF. The CDR3 DNA follows: TGTGCCAGCAGTGAAATGGGGAGCTCTGGGGCCAACGTCCTGACTTTC. The J gene is TRBJ2-6, the V gene TRBV2, with D possibly matching TRBD2 (5 bases). This CDR3 region has 16 residues. Germline CDR1 reads SNHLY; CDR2 reads FYNNEI. V was trimmed by 2 bases and J by 0 bases, leaving 8 bases between them.

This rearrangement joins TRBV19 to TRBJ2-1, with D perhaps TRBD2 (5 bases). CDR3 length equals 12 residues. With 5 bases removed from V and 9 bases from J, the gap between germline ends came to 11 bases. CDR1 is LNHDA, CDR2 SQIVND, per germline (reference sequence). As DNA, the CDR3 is TGTGCCAGTAGTCCCCCTAGCCTTGAGCAGTTCTTC. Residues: CASSPPSLEQFF.

The CDR3 protein is CASSGTGVGYTF. Here the CDR3 DNA reads TGTGCCAGCAGTGGGACAGGGGTTGGCTACACCTTC. V and J are TRBV25-1 and TRBJ1-2; TRBD1 agrees at 9 bases. The CDR3 extends over 12 amino acids. Germline CDR1 MGHDK, CDR2 SYGVNS. Unmatched junction bases numbered 1, after V lost 4 bases and J lost 7 bases.

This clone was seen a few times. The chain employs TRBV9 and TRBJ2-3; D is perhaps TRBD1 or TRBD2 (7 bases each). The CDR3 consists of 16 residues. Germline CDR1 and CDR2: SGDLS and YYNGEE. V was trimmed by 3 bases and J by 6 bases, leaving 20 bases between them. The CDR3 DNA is TGTGCCAGCAGCGCCCAGGGGGGGGGCCACGGGGATACGCAGTATTTT. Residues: CASSAQGGGHGDTQYF.

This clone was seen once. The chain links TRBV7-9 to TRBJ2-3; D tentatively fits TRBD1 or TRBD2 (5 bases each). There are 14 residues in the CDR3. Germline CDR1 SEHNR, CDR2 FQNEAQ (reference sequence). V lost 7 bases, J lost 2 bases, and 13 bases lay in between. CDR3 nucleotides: TGTGCCAGCACCGGACGGGGACCCACAGATACGCAGTATTTT. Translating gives CASTGRGPTDTQYF.

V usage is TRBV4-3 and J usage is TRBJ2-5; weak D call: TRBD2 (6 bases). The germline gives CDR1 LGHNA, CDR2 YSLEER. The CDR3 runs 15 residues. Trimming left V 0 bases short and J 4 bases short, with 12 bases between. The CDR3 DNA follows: TGCGCCAGCAGCCAAGAGTTCCTAGCGTTAGAGACCCAGTACTTC. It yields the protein CASSQEFLALETQYF.

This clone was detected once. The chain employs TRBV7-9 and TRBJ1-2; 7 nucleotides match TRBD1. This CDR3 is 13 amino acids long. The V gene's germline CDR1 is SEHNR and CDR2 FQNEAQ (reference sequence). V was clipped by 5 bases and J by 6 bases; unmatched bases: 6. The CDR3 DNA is TGTGCCAGCAGCCCCAGGGACAGACATGGCTACACCTTC. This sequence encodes CASSPRDRHGYTF.

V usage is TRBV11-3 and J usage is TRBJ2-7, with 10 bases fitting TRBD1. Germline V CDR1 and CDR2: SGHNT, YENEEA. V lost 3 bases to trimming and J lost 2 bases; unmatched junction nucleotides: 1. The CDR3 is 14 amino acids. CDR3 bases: TGTGCCAGCAGCTTGGGGACAGGGGCCTACGAGCAGTACTTC. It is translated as CASSLGTGAYEQYF.

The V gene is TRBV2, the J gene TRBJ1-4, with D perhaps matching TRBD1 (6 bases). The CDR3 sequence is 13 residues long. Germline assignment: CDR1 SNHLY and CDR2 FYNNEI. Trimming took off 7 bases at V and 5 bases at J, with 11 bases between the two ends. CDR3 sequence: CASIRQENEKLFF. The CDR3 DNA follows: TGTGCCAGCATTCGACAGGAGAATGAAAAACTGTTTTTT.

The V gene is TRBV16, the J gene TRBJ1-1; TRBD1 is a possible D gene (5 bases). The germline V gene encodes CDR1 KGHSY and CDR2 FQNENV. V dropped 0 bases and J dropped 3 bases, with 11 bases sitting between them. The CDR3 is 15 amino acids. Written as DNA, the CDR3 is TGTGCCAGCAGCCAATCGATTTGGGGGGACACTGAAGCTTTCTTT. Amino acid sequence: CASSQSIWGDTEAFF.

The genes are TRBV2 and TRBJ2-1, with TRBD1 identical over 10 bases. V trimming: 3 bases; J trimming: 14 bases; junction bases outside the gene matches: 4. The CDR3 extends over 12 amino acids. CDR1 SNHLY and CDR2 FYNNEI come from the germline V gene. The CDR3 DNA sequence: TGTGCCAGCAGTGATTTGGGGACAGGGGAGTTCTTC. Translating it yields CASSDLGTGEFF. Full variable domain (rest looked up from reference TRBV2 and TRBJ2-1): EPEVTQTPSHQVTQMGQEVILRCVPISNHLYFYWYRQILGQKVEFLVSFYNNEISEKSEIFDDQFSVERPDGSNFTLKIRSTKLEDSAMYFCASSDLGTGEFFGPGTRLTVL.

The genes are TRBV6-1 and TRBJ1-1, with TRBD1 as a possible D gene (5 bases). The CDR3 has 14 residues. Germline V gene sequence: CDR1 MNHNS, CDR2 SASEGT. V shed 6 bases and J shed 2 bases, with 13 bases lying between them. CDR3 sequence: CASREPGGNTEAFF. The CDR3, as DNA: TGTGCCAGCAGGGAGCCGGGGGGAAACACTGAAGCTTTCTTT.

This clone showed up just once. The CDR3 DNA is TGCGCCAGCAGCTTGGGGGGTAGCGGGGCAGATACGCAGTATTTT. Residues: CASSLGGSGADTQYF. The chain combines TRBV5-1 with TRBJ2-3; 8 nucleotides agree with TRBD2. Germline CDR1 reads SGHRS; CDR2 reads YFSETQ. Germline trimming cut 0 bases from V and 4 bases from J; bases unmatched to any gene: 4. The CDR3 totals 15 residues.

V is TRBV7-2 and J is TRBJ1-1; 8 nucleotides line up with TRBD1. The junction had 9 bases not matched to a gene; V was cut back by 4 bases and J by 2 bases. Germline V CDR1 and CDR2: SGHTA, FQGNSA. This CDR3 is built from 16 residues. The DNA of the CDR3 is TGTGCCAGCAGCTCTAACCTGGACAGGGCAAACACTGAAGCTTTCTTT. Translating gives CASSSNLDRANTEAFF.

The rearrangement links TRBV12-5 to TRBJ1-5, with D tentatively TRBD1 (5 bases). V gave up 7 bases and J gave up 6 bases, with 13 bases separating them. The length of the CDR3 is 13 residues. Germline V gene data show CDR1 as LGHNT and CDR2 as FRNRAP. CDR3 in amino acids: CASASSGGQPQHF. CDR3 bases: TGTGCTAGTGCCTCCAGCGGGGGTCAGCCCCAGCATTTT.

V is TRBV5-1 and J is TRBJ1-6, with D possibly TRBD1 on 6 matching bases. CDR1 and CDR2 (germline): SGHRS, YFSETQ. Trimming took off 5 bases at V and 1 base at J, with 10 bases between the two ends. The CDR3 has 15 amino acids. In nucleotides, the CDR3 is TGCGCCAGCAGGGCAGGGGATTCCTATAATTCACCCCTCCACTTT. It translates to CASRAGDSYNSPLHF.